This is a list of T cell receptor beta chains from one sample in a study of T-cell reconstitution after alpha-beta-depleted transplantation in children. Via MiXCR, TCRdb re-called the PCR reads, giving one row per CDR3 protein. The sample holds some 550,000 distinct CDR3 sequences, roughly 18% seen once. The source was PBMCs from the stem cell graft donor, collected from the stem cell graft. The source is a human donor who donated a stem cell graft to a child with acute lymphoblastic leukemia. The CDR3 runs from the conserved cysteine through the conserved F or W. Each record gives: D gene, J gene, V gene, clone size, CDR3 DNA, CDR3 protein. D genes are given only for firm matches. Size values are once, few and many counts, or a class for expanded clones, and some rows have none.

D: NA
J: TRBJ2-4
V: TRBV6-5
size: NA
DNA: TGTGCCAGCAGTTACTCGACTTACTCGGGGAACATTCAGTACTTC
CDR3: CASSYSTYSGNIQYF

D: NA
J: TRBJ2-5
V: TRBV2
size: few
DNA: TGTGCCGCCTATGTCGGGACCACCCAAGAGACCCAGTACTTC
CDR3: CAAYVGTTQETQYF

D: TRBD2
J: TRBJ2-3
V: TRBV7-6
size: few
DNA: TGTGCCAGCAGCCCCCGCTTCGGGCTAGCGGGAGGGCCGGTCACAGATACGCAGTATTTT
CDR3: CASSPRFGLAGGPVTDTQYF

D: NA
J: TRBJ1-6
V: TRBV4-2
size: few
DNA: TGTGCCAGCAGCCAAGTCCAGGGGAGGAATAATTCACCCCTCCACTTT
CDR3: CASSQVQGRNNSPLHF

D: NA
J: TRBJ1-2
V: TRBV7-9
size: NA
DNA: TGTGCCAGCAGCTTAGGGGGGACTCCTCATGGCTACACCTTC
CDR3: CASSLGGTPHGYTF

D: NA
J: TRBJ1-3
V: TRBV7-2
size: few
DNA: TGTGCCAGCAGCCGAACAACAGGGCCTCCTCGAAACACCATATATTTT
CDR3: CASSRTTGPPRNTIYF

D: NA
J: TRBJ2-1
V: TRBV20-1
size: few
DNA: TGCAGTGCTAGAGATCTCCGAGAGAGGGGCTACAATGAGCAGTTCTTC
CDR3: CSARDLRERGYNEQFF

D: TRBD2
J: TRBJ2-1
V: TRBV12-3/TRBV12-4
size: few
DNA: TGTGCCAGCAGTCCAGCAAGCGGGAGTTATTTGGATGAGCAGTTCTTC
CDR3: CASSPASGSYLDEQFF

D: NA
J: TRBJ2-2
V: TRBV20-1
size: NA
DNA: TGCAGTGCTAGAGAGAGCGGGAACACCGGGGAGCTGTTTTTT
CDR3: CSARESGNTGELFF

D: NA
J: TRBJ2-6
V: TRBV6-5
size: NA
DNA: TGTGCCAGCACTTCGGGGCCCGCCGGGGCTGGGGCCAACGTCCTGACTTTC
CDR3: CASTSGPAGAGANVLTF

D: TRBD1
J: TRBJ2-2
V: TRBV5-1
size: many
DNA: TGTGCCAGCAGCTTAGGACAGGAGACCGGGGAGCTGTTTTTT
CDR3: CASSLGQETGELFF

D: NA
J: TRBJ2-1
V: TRBV5-1
size: few
DNA: TGCGCCAGCAGCTTGGCCAAGGCTTCGAGTGCCTACAATGAGCAGTTCTTC
CDR3: CASSLAKASSAYNEQFF

D: NA
J: TRBJ2-7
V: TRBV20-1
size: NA
DNA: TGCAGTGCTTCCACGGATGAGCAGTACTTC
CDR3: CSASTDEQYF

D: NA
J: TRBJ2-3
V: TRBV15
size: NA
DNA: TGTGCCACCAGCGGCCAAGGAGATACGCAGTATTTT
CDR3: CATSGQGDTQYF

D: TRBD2
J: TRBJ2-5
V: TRBV7-9
size: many
DNA: TGTGCCAGCAGCCTGAGCGGGGGAGAGACCCAGTACTTC
CDR3: CASSLSGGETQYF

D: NA
J: TRBJ2-5
V: TRBV12-3/TRBV12-4
size: NA
DNA: TGTGCCAGCAGTTTTTTGCTAGAGACCCAGTACTTC
CDR3: CASSFLLETQYF

D: NA
J: TRBJ2-3
V: TRBV5-1
size: NA
DNA: TGCGCCAGCAGCTTGGAGACATCGGCAGATACGCAGTATTTT
CDR3: CASSLETSADTQYF

D: NA
J: TRBJ1-2
V: TRBV12-5
size: few
DNA: TGTGCTAGTGGTTTAAGCGGCGGGAATGGCTACACCTTC
CDR3: CASGLSGGNGYTF

D: NA
J: TRBJ2-3
V: TRBV5-1
size: few
DNA: TGCGCCAGCAGCTTGCCCCAAAGCACAGATACGCAGTATTTT
CDR3: CASSLPQSTDTQYF

D: TRBD2
J: TRBJ2-3
V: TRBV12-3/TRBV12-4
size: NA
DNA: TGTGCCAGCAGTTTAGTAGGCGGGAGAGATACGCAGTATTTT
CDR3: CASSLVGGRDTQYF

D: NA
J: TRBJ2-2
V: TRBV5-6
size: few
DNA: TGTGCCAGCAGCTTGCTCTGGGCCCTAGGAGGCACCGGGGAGCTGTTTTTT
CDR3: CASSLLWALGGTGELFF

D: NA
J: TRBJ1-3
V: TRBV7-9
size: NA
DNA: TGTGCCAGCAGCTTGGTGGCCTCCTCTGGAAACACCATATATTTT
CDR3: CASSLVASSGNTIYF

D: NA
J: TRBJ2-7
V: TRBV9
size: few
DNA: TGTGCCAGCAGCGTAGCCCCGGCAGAACCCTACGAGCAGTACTTC
CDR3: CASSVAPAEPYEQYF

D: TRBD1
J: TRBJ1-5
V: TRBV7-9
size: NA
DNA: TGTGCCAGCAGCGCCAGGGGGGATAGCAATCAGCCCCAGCATTTT
CDR3: CASSARGDSNQPQHF

D: TRBD1
J: TRBJ1-2
V: TRBV6-1
size: many
DNA: TGTGCCAGCGGAGACAGGGATGGCTATGGCTACACCTTC
CDR3: CASGDRDGYGYTF

D: TRBD1
J: TRBJ1-3
V: TRBV15
size: NA
DNA: TGTGCCACCAGCAGAAGCAGTCCCGGGACAGGTTGGAACACCATATATTTT
CDR3: CATSRSSPGTGWNTIYF

D: NA
J: TRBJ2-2
V: TRBV5-1
size: few
DNA: TGCGCCAGCAGCTTGGTAGGGGGTTCGAACACCGGGGAGCTGTTTTTT
CDR3: CASSLVGGSNTGELFF

D: TRBD2
J: TRBJ2-5
V: TRBV5-1
size: NA
DNA: TGCGCCAGCAGCGTATACCCGGCACAGGGGACTAGCGGGAGGTTCGAGACCCAGTACTTC
CDR3: CASSVYPAQGTSGRFETQYF

D: TRBD2
J: TRBJ2-1
V: TRBV4-1
size: few
DNA: TGCGCCAGCAGCCAAGATCGCCTAGCGGGAGGGAAATTTGATGAGCAGTTCTTC
CDR3: CASSQDRLAGGKFDEQFF

D: NA
J: TRBJ1-1
V: TRBV20-1
size: NA
DNA: TGCAGTGCTAGGCCACAGGGTGACACTGAAGCTTTCTTT
CDR3: CSARPQGDTEAFF

D: NA
J: TRBJ2-2
V: TRBV27
size: NA
DNA: TGTGCCAGCAGGAAATTTGAGCTGTTTTTT
CDR3: CASRKFELFF

D: TRBD2
J: TRBJ2-2
V: TRBV20-1
size: few
DNA: TGCAGTGCTAGATCTGCGGGACTAGCGAACACCGGGGAGCTGTTTTTT
CDR3: CSARSAGLANTGELFF

D: NA
J: TRBJ1-1
V: TRBV5-1
size: few
DNA: TGCGCCAGCAGCTGGCAGGCGACGAACACTGAAGCTTTCTTT
CDR3: CASSWQATNTEAFF

D: NA
J: TRBJ2-3
V: TRBV20-1
size: NA
DNA: TGCAGTGCTAGAGATCAGTGGGGCACAGATACGCAGTATTTT
CDR3: CSARDQWGTDTQYF

D: NA
J: TRBJ2-7
V: TRBV13
size: few
DNA: TGTGCCAGCAGCTTAAACTATGAGCGGTACGAGCAGTACTTC
CDR3: CASSLNYERYEQYF

D: NA
J: TRBJ2-7
V: TRBV5-1
size: few
DNA: TGCGCCAGCAGCTTGGCCCCGCAGGCCTACGAGCAGTACTTC
CDR3: CASSLAPQAYEQYF

D: NA
J: TRBJ2-7
V: TRBV5-1
size: NA
DNA: TGCGCCAGCAGCTTTGGAGGACCGGGAGCAGACTCCTACGAGCAGTACTTC
CDR3: CASSFGGPGADSYEQYF

D: NA
J: TRBJ1-1
V: TRBV15
size: NA
DNA: TGTGCCACCAGCAGAGGCTACACTGAAGCTTTCTTT
CDR3: CATSRGYTEAFF

D: NA
J: TRBJ1-6
V: TRBV4-2
size: NA
DNA: TGTGCCAGCAGCCAAGAGGACGGGGCTATGAATTCACCCCTCCACTTT
CDR3: CASSQEDGAMNSPLHF

D: NA
J: TRBJ1-2
V: TRBV20-1
size: few
DNA: TGCAGTGCTACCTCTCGGCTTAACTATGGCTACACCTTC
CDR3: CSATSRLNYGYTF

D: NA
J: TRBJ2-7
V: TRBV25-1
size: few
DNA: TGTGCCAGCAGTGAATCAAGCATCCGGGCAGACTCCTACGAGCAGTACTTC
CDR3: CASSESSIRADSYEQYF

D: NA
J: TRBJ2-3
V: TRBV18
size: few
DNA: TGTGCCAGCTTGAGTACAGATACGCAGTATTTT
CDR3: CASLSTDTQYF

D: NA
J: TRBJ2-2
V: TRBV12-3/TRBV12-4
size: NA
DNA: TGTGCCAGCACTTGGGTTACCGGGGAGCTGTTTTTT
CDR3: CASTWVTGELFF

D: NA
J: TRBJ2-1
V: TRBV7-6
size: NA
DNA: TGTGCCAGCAGCTTAGGGCCGGGAGCTGGGGCCAATGAGCAGTTCTTC
CDR3: CASSLGPGAGANEQFF

D: NA
J: TRBJ2-1
V: TRBV30
size: NA
DNA: TGTGCCTGGAGTTCCGGAATAGGAGCTATCTGGACGTTCTTC
CDR3: CAWSSGIGAIWTFF